This T cell receptor beta chain emerged from a study of shared clonotypes between healthy human individuals. For the study at large: With ages of 18 to 49, the donors were two women and a few men. CD4 naive and CD4 memory each took three plates per donor, while CD8 naive took two and CD8 memory one. Study-wide findings and caveats: Clonotype sharing across donors was expected to vary with sequencing depth.

This clone has only one observation. Its antigen is undetermined. Clones were read by immunoSEQ multiplex PCR, and TCRdb kept only the in-frame ones, dropping some. The table includes about 2.3 million clones, about nine tenths detected once. In the CD4+ fraction, cells were divided into CD45RA+ naive and CD45RA-negative memory subsets. This CDR3 comprises 16 residues. The trim removed 6 bases at V and 2 bases at J, leaving 9 bases unmatched. Germline loops: CDR1 KGHSH, CDR2 LQKENI. This clonotype originated in a man younger than 30 in good health. Some clones in this sample may be carry-over from other donors' samples. V gene TRBV18 combines with J gene TRBJ2-3; 9 bases align to TRBD2. Sample: naive CD4+ T cells from PBMCs. Subset here: CD45RA+ positively selected. The CDR3 DNA reads as TGTGCCAGCTCGGGGGGACTAGCTTCTTCCACAGATACGCAGTATTTT. Translated, it gives CASSGGLASSTDTQYF. The variable domain in full, completed from reference TRBV18 and TRBJ2-3, reads NAGVMQNPRHLVRRRGQEARLRCSPMKGHSHVYWYRQLPEEGLKFMVYLQKENIIDESGMPKERFSAEFPKEGPSILRIQQVVRGDSAAYFCASSGGLASSTDTQYFGPGTRLTVL.